Listed below are T cell receptor beta chains from one sample, sequenced in a study of TIL therapy for anti-PD-1-resistant metastatic lung cancer. Sequencing used immunoSEQ multiplex PCR; TCRdb keeps in-frame clones, though not all of them. The sample lists about 57,000 clones; 79% were seen once. Source: blood, taken at baseline. These receptors all come from a woman aged 25 to 80 with non-small cell lung cancer. Both conserved end residues are part of each CDR3. Each record gives: clone size, V gene, D gene, J gene, CDR3 protein, CDR3 DNA. The D gene is left open where the match is weak. Size is omitted from some rows. Given values are once, few, many or a class for expanded clones.

clone_size: .
v_call: TRBV6-1
d_call: .
j_call: TRBJ2-7
cdr3_aa: CASTKGPEQYF
cdr3_nt: TGTGCCAGCACCAAAGGGCCCGAGCAGTACTTC

clone_size: .
v_call: TRBV5-4
d_call: TRBD1
j_call: TRBJ1-2
cdr3_aa: CASSPGYRGLGGYTF
cdr3_nt: TGTGCCAGCAGCCCGGGATACAGGGGGCTAGGTGGCTACACCTTC

clone_size: .
v_call: TRBV6-6
d_call: .
j_call: TRBJ1-6
cdr3_aa: CASRQHSNSPLHF
cdr3_nt: TGTGCCAGCCGACAGCATTCTAATTCACCCCTCCACTTT

clone_size: .
v_call: TRBV29-1
d_call: TRBD1
j_call: TRBJ2-2
cdr3_aa: CSVPLGQGRTGELFF
cdr3_nt: TGCAGCGTTCCTCTGGGACAGGGACGGACTGGGGAGCTGTTTTTT

clone_size: .
v_call: TRBV9
d_call: TRBD1
j_call: TRBJ2-2
cdr3_aa: CASSVTTGYTGELFF
cdr3_nt: TGTGCCAGCAGCGTAACGACAGGGTACACCGGGGAGCTGTTTTTT

clone_size: .
v_call: TRBV5-1
d_call: .
j_call: TRBJ2-7
cdr3_aa: CASSLEARPGHEQYF
cdr3_nt: TGCGCCAGCAGCTTGGAAGCAAGACCGGGGCACGAGCAGTACTTC

clone_size: .
v_call: TRBV5-3
d_call: .
j_call: TRBJ2-2
cdr3_aa: CARSPQRELFF
cdr3_nt: TGTGCCAGAAGCCCCCAGAGGGAGCTGTTTTTT

clone_size: .
v_call: TRBV27
d_call: TRBD1
j_call: TRBJ1-2
cdr3_aa: CASSARQGGYGYTF
cdr3_nt: TGTGCCAGCAGTGCCCGACAGGGGGGATATGGCTACACCTTC

clone_size: .
v_call: TRBV27
d_call: .
j_call: TRBJ2-7
cdr3_aa: CASSLNRNEQYF
cdr3_nt: TGTGCCAGCAGTTTAAATCGGAACGAGCAGTACTTC

clone_size: .
v_call: TRBV28
d_call: TRBD1
j_call: TRBJ2-7
cdr3_aa: CASSFGGQGGEQYF
cdr3_nt: TGTGCCAGCAGTTTTGGGGGACAGGGAGGCGAGCAGTACTTC

clone_size: .
v_call: TRBV28
d_call: TRBD1
j_call: TRBJ1-5
cdr3_aa: CASSFGTGGENQPQHF
cdr3_nt: TGTGCCAGCAGTTTCGGGACAGGGGGCGAAAATCAGCCCCAGCATTTT

clone_size: once
v_call: TRBV2
d_call: TRBD1
j_call: TRBJ1-5
cdr3_aa: CASSGQGGNQPQHF
cdr3_nt: TGTGCCAGCAGTGGACAGGGGGGCAATCAGCCCCAGCATTTT

clone_size: few
v_call: TRBV28
d_call: .
j_call: TRBJ1-5
cdr3_aa: CASSLTPGGDQPQHF
cdr3_nt: TGTGCCAGCAGTCTTACCCCCGGGGGAGATCAGCCCCAGCATTTT

clone_size: .
v_call: TRBV7-6
d_call: TRBD1
j_call: TRBJ1-1
cdr3_aa: CASSSGQGFLNTEAFF
cdr3_nt: TGTGCCAGCAGCTCGGGACAGGGGTTTCTGAACACTGAAGCTTTCTTT

clone_size: .
v_call: TRBV10-3
d_call: .
j_call: TRBJ2-5
cdr3_aa: CAISEGAKETQYF
cdr3_nt: TGTGCCATCAGTGAGGGGGCGAAGGAGACCCAGTACTTC

clone_size: .
v_call: TRBV29-1
d_call: .
j_call: TRBJ2-3
cdr3_aa: CSVDTDTQYF
cdr3_nt: TGCAGCGTTGACACAGATACGCAGTATTTT

clone_size: .
v_call: TRBV9
d_call: .
j_call: TRBJ1-2
cdr3_aa: CASSGRGVNYGYTF
cdr3_nt: TGTGCCAGCAGCGGGAGGGGGGTGAACTATGGCTACACCTTC

clone_size: .
v_call: TRBV15
d_call: .
j_call: TRBJ1-1
cdr3_aa: CATSKEGRSNTEAFF
cdr3_nt: TGTGCCACCAGTAAGGAGGGACGGTCGAACACTGAAGCTTTCTTT

clone_size: .
v_call: TRBV7-2
d_call: TRBD1
j_call: TRBJ1-5
cdr3_aa: CASSPQGDQPQHF
cdr3_nt: TGTGCCAGCAGCCCCCAGGGGGATCAGCCCCAGCATTTT

clone_size: .
v_call: TRBV6-5
d_call: TRBD1
j_call: TRBJ1-1
cdr3_aa: CASSSGQGATEAFF
cdr3_nt: TGTGCCAGCAGCTCTGGACAGGGGGCAACGGAAGCTTTCTTT

clone_size: once
v_call: TRBV7-3
d_call: .
j_call: TRBJ1-1
cdr3_aa: CASSLTQYTEAFF
cdr3_nt: TGTGCCAGCAGCTTAACACAATACACTGAAGCTTTCTTT

clone_size: .
v_call: TRBV11-1
d_call: .
j_call: TRBJ2-7
cdr3_aa: CASSLGSNYEQYF
cdr3_nt: TGTGCCAGCAGCTTGGGCAGCAACTACGAGCAGTACTTC

clone_size: .
v_call: TRBV6-5
d_call: TRBD1
j_call: TRBJ2-7
cdr3_aa: CASSYYGQGMGEQYF
cdr3_nt: TGTGCCAGCAGTTACTACGGACAGGGCATGGGCGAGCAGTACTTC

clone_size: .
v_call: TRBV9
d_call: TRBD1
j_call: TRBJ1-2
cdr3_aa: CASSVAGTGDSINYGYTF
cdr3_nt: TGTGCCAGCAGCGTAGCGGGGACAGGGGATTCGATAAACTATGGCTACACCTTC

clone_size: .
v_call: TRBV10-2
d_call: .
j_call: TRBJ1-5
cdr3_aa: CASSEGNSNQPQHF
cdr3_nt: TGCGCCAGCAGTGAGGGAAATAGCAATCAGCCCCAGCATTTT

clone_size: .
v_call: TRBV6-6
d_call: .
j_call: TRBJ1-1
cdr3_aa: CASSYISGAEAFF
cdr3_nt: TGTGCCAGCAGTTACATAAGCGGGGCTGAAGCTTTCTTT

clone_size: .
v_call: TRBV5-1
d_call: TRBD2
j_call: TRBJ2-1
cdr3_aa: CASSLAKRESNNEQFF
cdr3_nt: TGCGCCAGCAGCTTGGCTAAGCGGGAGAGTAACAATGAGCAGTTCTTC

clone_size: .
v_call: TRBV6-5
d_call: TRBD1
j_call: TRBJ2-2
cdr3_aa: CASSPPTGTGELFF
cdr3_nt: TGTGCCAGCAGTCCCCCGACAGGGACCGGGGAGCTGTTTTTT

clone_size: .
v_call: TRBV7-9
d_call: .
j_call: TRBJ2-6
cdr3_aa: CASSPDGISGANVLTF
cdr3_nt: TGTGCCAGCAGCCCTGACGGAATTTCTGGGGCCAACGTCCTGACTTTC

clone_size: .
v_call: TRBV6-5
d_call: .
j_call: TRBJ1-1
cdr3_aa: CASSPGGSTEAFF
cdr3_nt: TGTGCCAGCAGCCCCGGGGGTAGCACTGAAGCTTTCTTT

clone_size: .
v_call: TRBV7-6
d_call: TRBD2
j_call: TRBJ2-1
cdr3_aa: CASSASPGLAPNEQFF
cdr3_nt: TGTGCCAGCAGCGCATCGCCGGGACTAGCTCCCAATGAGCAGTTCTTC

clone_size: .
v_call: TRBV2
d_call: TRBD1
j_call: TRBJ1-1
cdr3_aa: CASRPRQGAVTFF
cdr3_nt: TGTGCCAGCAGACCCCGACAGGGGGCTGTAACTTTCTTT

clone_size: .
v_call: TRBV6-5
d_call: .
j_call: TRBJ2-2
cdr3_aa: CASSYSKLLNTGELFF
cdr3_nt: TGTGCCAGCAGTTACTCGAAACTTCTGAACACCGGGGAGCTGTTTTTT

clone_size: .
v_call: TRBV11-3
d_call: TRBD1
j_call: TRBJ2-1
cdr3_aa: CASSRQGNEQFF
cdr3_nt: TGTGCCAGCAGCCGACAGGGAAATGAGCAGTTCTTC

clone_size: .
v_call: TRBV6-6
d_call: .
j_call: TRBJ2-7
cdr3_aa: CATAGGFGNEQYF
cdr3_nt: TGTGCCACCGCCGGGGGATTCGGAAACGAGCAGTACTTC

clone_size: .
v_call: TRBV19
d_call: .
j_call: TRBJ1-4
cdr3_aa: CASSTQGINEKLFF
cdr3_nt: TGTGCCAGTAGTACCCAGGGGATTAATGAAAAACTGTTTTTT

clone_size: .
v_call: TRBV10-3
d_call: TRBD2
j_call: TRBJ2-7
cdr3_aa: CAISGGVSREGEQYF
cdr3_nt: TGTGCCATCAGTGGGGGCGTTTCGCGGGAGGGCGAGCAGTACTTC

clone_size: .
v_call: TRBV5-5
d_call: .
j_call: TRBJ2-7
cdr3_aa: CASSPFDEQYF
cdr3_nt: TGTGCCAGCAGCCCTTTCGACGAGCAGTACTTC

clone_size: .
v_call: TRBV19
d_call: TRBD2
j_call: TRBJ2-1
cdr3_aa: CASSPMGLAGGTYNEQFF
cdr3_nt: TGTGCCAGTAGCCCGATGGGACTAGCGGGGGGAACCTACAATGAGCAGTTCTTC

clone_size: .
v_call: TRBV4-1
d_call: .
j_call: TRBJ2-7
cdr3_aa: CASSQVWTITYEQYF
cdr3_nt: TGCGCCAGCAGCCAAGTGTGGACCATAACCTACGAGCAGTACTTC

clone_size: .
v_call: TRBV2
d_call: .
j_call: TRBJ2-1
cdr3_aa: CASEDGPYNEQFF
cdr3_nt: TGTGCCAGCGAGGACGGTCCCTACAATGAGCAGTTCTTC

clone_size: .
v_call: TRBV7-2
d_call: .
j_call: TRBJ2-3
cdr3_aa: CASAVKDTQYF
cdr3_nt: TGTGCCAGCGCCGTAAAAGATACGCAGTATTTT

clone_size: .
v_call: TRBV11-3
d_call: TRBD1
j_call: TRBJ2-2
cdr3_aa: CASSLGIGTGATGELFF
cdr3_nt: TGTGCCAGCAGCTTAGGAATTGGGACAGGAGCCACCGGGGAGCTGTTTTTT

clone_size: .
v_call: TRBV7-2
d_call: .
j_call: TRBJ2-5
cdr3_aa: CASSMVSGRGQETQYF
cdr3_nt: TGTGCCAGCAGTATGGTCAGTGGCAGGGGCCAAGAGACCCAGTACTTC

clone_size: .
v_call: TRBV7-9
d_call: TRBD1
j_call: TRBJ2-7
cdr3_aa: CASSLVFQGVHEQYF
cdr3_nt: TGTGCCAGCAGCTTAGTTTTTCAGGGGGTTCACGAGCAGTACTTC